The present entry profiles one T cell receptor (beta chain) with its context. Its antigen specificity is not known. Per-base qualities were not stored, and no clone one base away is much larger. This record comes from a study of CD8 T cells in ankylosing spondylitis (TCRdb year 2017). As for the study more broadly: T cell receptor beta repertoires were profiled in healthy donors and ankylosing spondylitis patients so that disease-linked TCR variants could be found. The whole study cohort included over a hundred healthy donors and about two dozen ankylosing spondylitis patients. Peripheral blood was sampled, and synovial fluid was additionally collected from ankylosing spondylitis patients. Study-level results and caveats: The disease-linked clones showed a CD8+ phenotype and occurred at relatively low frequencies in peripheral blood. Some TCR beta motif variants had previously been reported in synovial fluid and blood of reactive arthritis patients, which suggested common disease-initiation mechanisms. A TCR beta motif made up of several highly homologous amino acid variants appeared to be characteristic of blood from ankylosing spondylitis patients. According to the report, matched synovial fluid samples from ankylosing spondylitis patients were significantly enriched for the disease-linked clones.

Sequencing was carried out with an Illumina HiSeq 2500. Quantitative 5'-RACE with molecular barcodes was the method used to prepare the TCR beta libraries. The original methods were these. Disease-linked TCR variants were identified with a new computational method built on a probabilistic model of VDJ rearrangement. In TCRdb, the public reads were trimmed at Q25 with fastp and aligned with MiXCR, with productive beta chains retained. All rows with the same CDR3 protein become a single entry with the most common DNA and genes. These V and J calls rely on TCRdb rather than the paper's analysis. The sample table contains 200,000 to 250,000 distinct CDR3 sequences; only one count was recorded for around 17% of them. The top ten clonotypes cover under 45% of the sample. The germline V gene yields MNHEY for CDR1 and SVGAGI for CDR2. The junction carries 5 bases between V and J, which are trimmed by 0 bases and 5 bases respectively. The CDR3 holds 13 amino acids from the cysteine to the phenylalanine. CDR3 DNA only is kept here, 39 bases in frame from base 1.

This TCR derives from a male donor with ankylosing spondylitis. The source material was blood, either unsorted or a sorted T cell fraction (not recorded which). The chain is assembled from TRBV6-5 and TRBJ2-1, with the identity of the D gene unclear. The CDR3 protein: CASSYSGNNEQFF. The sequence in DNA is TGTGCCAGCAGTTACTCGGGGAACAATGAGCAGTTCTTC.